The text below deals with one T cell receptor beta chain. This CDR3 has 14 residues. Germline CDR1 is SGHNT and CDR2 is YYREEE (reference sequence). V was trimmed by 2 bases and J by 8 bases, leaving 13 bases between them. Treatment defined: about 20 received Ad26.COV2.S at low or high dose, single or two shots; five or six received placebo; per-sample allocation not given. Sampling happened 63 days after the first vaccine or placebo injection. The sample is drawn from a study of Ad26.COV2.S vaccination and SARS-CoV-2 variants. Using immunoSEQ multiplex PCR, the repertoire was profiled, and TCRdb retains in-frame clones only, with some absent. The sample holds approximately 460,000 clones, roughly 87% seen once.

The rearrangement links TRBV5-4 to TRBJ1-4; D is ambiguous. The input for sequencing was peripheral blood, taken in a trial of Ad26.COV2.S vaccine versus placebo. The receptor's source is a person between 18 and 60 years old who received the Ad26.COV2.S COVID-19 vaccine or a placebo. The CDR3 region has the DNA TGTGCCAGCAGCTTAGAGGGTCCAGACGAAAAACTGTTTTTT. This encodes CASSLEGPDEKLFF.